These T cell receptor beta chains were read from a single sample in a study of cytomegalovirus exposure and HLA in healthy donors. TCRdb keeps only in-frame clones here, not all; method: immunoSEQ multiplex PCR. The sample holds hundreds of thousands of clones, about 77% seen once. Sequenced sample: PBMCs. These TCRs come from a young woman in good health and CMV-seronegative. Both conserved end residues are part of each CDR3. Fields, in order: clone size, CDR3 length, V gene, D gene, J gene, CDR3 DNA, CDR3 protein. D genes are given only for firm matches. A clone size is listed for some rows: how often the clone was seen (once, few, many), or a class if it is expanded.

>.|19|TRBV7-2|TRBD1|TRBJ1-3
TGTGCCAGCAGCCCCATAGGTAGGGGGCCGGAGAGTGCTGGAAACACCATATATTTT
CASSPIGRGPESAGNTIYF
>.|15|TRBV5-1|TRBD2|TRBJ2-1
TGCGCCAGCAGCTTGGTTAGCGGGAGGGCCAATGAGCAGTTCTTC
CASSLVSGRANEQFF
>.|14|TRBV7-8|.|TRBJ2-3
TGTGCCAGCAGCGCAGGTCGGCTCACAGATACGCAGTATTTT
CASSAGRLTDTQYF
>.|11|TRBV6-6|.|TRBJ1-1
TGTGCCTTGGGGGGGAACACTGAAGCTTTCTTT
CALGGNTEAFF
>once|13|TRBV14|.|TRBJ2-5
TGTGCCAGCAGCCAAGTGGGAGTGGGAACCCAGTACTTC
CASSQVGVGTQYF
>many|16|TRBV5-5|.|TRBJ1-6
TGTGCCAGCAGCTTGGCATCCACCGGAGGGAATTCACCCCTCCACTTT
CASSLASTGGNSPLHF
>.|15|TRBV5-1|TRBD1|TRBJ1-6
TGCGCCAGCAGCTTGGGGACAGGGGGCAATTCACCCCTCCACTTT
CASSLGTGGNSPLHF
>.|16|TRBV30|TRBD2|TRBJ2-5
TGTGCCTCACGCCGGCGGGGGACTAGCTACCGGGAGACCCAGTACTTC
CASRRRGTSYRETQYF
>.|12|TRBV5-6|.|TRBJ2-7
TGTGCCAGCAGCCCCCGACAGGCCGAGCAGTACTTC
CASSPRQAEQYF
>.|13|TRBV5-8|.|TRBJ2-7
TGTGCCAGCTTTCGTGGCGGGACTCTAGAGCAGTACTTC
CASFRGGTLEQYF
>.|17|TRBV15|.|TRBJ1-2
TGTGCCACCAGCGGACGCAGGGTGTACCCGGCTAACTATGGCTACACCTTC
CATSGRRVYPANYGYTF
>.|15|TRBV7-6|TRBD1|TRBJ1-3
TGTGCCAGCAGCCCCACAGGGGGCTCTGGAAACACCATATATTTT
CASSPTGGSGNTIYF
>.|15|TRBV6-1|TRBD2|TRBJ2-7
TGTGCCAGCAGGTATAGCGGGGGGGCAATTGACGAGCAGTACTTC
CASRYSGGAIDEQYF
>.|15|TRBV18|TRBD1|TRBJ1-5
TGTGCCAGCTCACGGACAGGGGCAGCGGATCAGCCCCAGCATTTT
CASSRTGAADQPQHF
>.|16|TRBV7-8|.|TRBJ1-1
TGTGCCAGCAGCCCCGGGATGGCCGTACCGAACACTGAAGCTTTCTTT
CASSPGMAVPNTEAFF
>.|18|TRBV7-9|.|TRBJ2-2
TGTGCCAGCAGCTTGGTAGTTAGGCTCGAGGGCCACACCGGGGAGCTGTTTTTT
CASSLVVRLEGHTGELFF
>.|14|TRBV7-9|.|TRBJ1-2
TGTGCCAGCAGCTTATGGGGAGGGGCAGCAGGCTACACCTTC
CASSLWGGAAGYTF
>.|14|TRBV10-3|TRBD2|TRBJ2-3
TGTGCCACCCTTGGACTAGCGGGCACAGATACGCAGTATTTT
CATLGLAGTDTQYF
>.|13|TRBV9|.|TRBJ2-5
TGTGCCAGCAGCGGACACAGGGTAGGGACCCAGTACTTC
CASSGHRVGTQYF
>.|16|TRBV19|TRBD1|TRBJ2-7
TGTGCCAGTAGTCTCAGGACAGGCACTTTTTTCTACGAGCAGTACTTC
CASSLRTGTFFYEQYF
>.|14|TRBV9|TRBD1|TRBJ2-2
TGTGCCAGCAGCCCCACAGGGGGGACCGGGGAGCTGTTTTTT
CASSPTGGTGELFF
>.|12|TRBV30|.|TRBJ2-7
TGTGCCTGGAGTCCCTCCCCCTACGAGCAGTACTTC
CAWSPSPYEQYF
>.|12|TRBV7-9|.|TRBJ2-2
TGTGCCAGCAGCTTTGAGCGCGGGGAGCTGTTTTTT
CASSFERGELFF
>.|14|TRBV6-6|TRBD1|TRBJ1-1
TGTGCCAGCTTAACAGGGGTCGGAGACACTGAAGCTTTCTTT
CASLTGVGDTEAFF
>.|15|TRBV5-1|TRBD1|TRBJ2-2
TGCGCCAGCAGCACGGGACAGCTCAACACCGGGGAGCTGTTTTTT
CASSTGQLNTGELFF
>once|16|TRBV5-1|.|TRBJ2-3
TGCGCCAGCAGCCCCGCCAGGGCCCACAGCACAGATACGCAGTATTTT
CASSPARAHSTDTQYF
>few|15|TRBV7-9|.|TRBJ2-3
TGTTCCAGCAGCGAAGTCGGTCGCGCGTCAGATACGCAGTATTTT
CSSSEVGRASDTQYF
>few|15|TRBV6-1|TRBD1|TRBJ1-5
TGTGCCAGCAGTGACTGGACAGGGGGTGTTAAGCCCCAGCATTTT
CASSDWTGGVKPQHF
>.|14|TRBV5-1|.|TRBJ1-1
TGCGCCAGCAGCTTAACCGACAGCAACACTGAAGCTTTCTTT
CASSLTDSNTEAFF
>.|17|TRBV18|.|TRBJ2-7
TGTGCCAGCTCACCAGACAGGACCTCCTTAGCGTCGCGGGAGCAGTACTTC
CASSPDRTSLASREQYF
>.|14|TRBV5-1|TRBD1|TRBJ1-1
TGCGCCAGCAGCTTAAGGACAGGGGGCACTGAAGCTTTCTTT
CASSLRTGGTEAFF
>.|13|TRBV30|.|TRBJ2-1
TGTGCCTGGAGTGATGAAGCGGTGGGCGGACAGTTCTTC
CAWSDEAVGGQFF
>.|19|TRBV5-1|TRBD2|TRBJ2-3
TGCGCCAGCAGCTTGACAGGGACTAGCGGGACCAGCCGGTCAGATACGCAGTATTTT
CASSLTGTSGTSRSDTQYF
>.|14|TRBV11-3|.|TRBJ2-1
TGTGCCAGCAGCCCATCGGGGGATTACAATGAGCAGTTCTTC
CASSPSGDYNEQFF
>.|16|TRBV5-4|TRBD1|TRBJ2-7
TGTGCCAGCAGCTTGGGAGGGGGCGCAGCGGAGTACGAGCAGTACTTC
CASSLGGGAAEYEQYF
>.|16|TRBV30|.|TRBJ2-4
TGTGCCTGGAGTGTTCCCGGACAGAGCTCCAAAAACATTCAGTACTTC
CAWSVPGQSSKNIQYF
>.|14|TRBV7-8|TRBD1|TRBJ2-7
TGTGCCAGCAGCTCGCGACAGGGCCTCTACGAGCAGTACTTC
CASSSRQGLYEQYF
>.|15|TRBV6-5|.|TRBJ1-1
TGTGCCAGCAGTCCCTTGGGCAGGGAGAACACTGAAGCTTTCTTT
CASSPLGRENTEAFF
>.|14|TRBV19|.|TRBJ1-1
TGTGCCAGTAGTACTTCGACAGCGAACACTGAAGCTTTCTTT
CASSTSTANTEAFF
>.|16|TRBV7-3|TRBD2|TRBJ2-5
TGTGCCAGCAGCCCAGGGACCAGCGGGAGAAGGGAGACCCAGTACTTC
CASSPGTSGRRETQYF
>.|17|TRBV11-2|TRBD1|TRBJ1-3
TGTGCCAGCAGCTTCTGGGACAGGTCGAGCTCTGGAAACACCATATATTTT
CASSFWDRSSSGNTIYF
>few|14|TRBV7-2|.|TRBJ1-1
TGTGCCAGCAGCTTAGAAAGGGGAGGCACTGAAGCTTTCTTT
CASSLERGGTEAFF
>.|14|TRBV19|TRBD2|TRBJ2-7
TGTGCCAGTAGTACAGGACTAGCGGACTACGAGCAGTACTTC
CASSTGLADYEQYF
>few|15|TRBV25-1|TRBD2|TRBJ2-1
TGTGCCAGCAGTGAAGGTGCTAGCGGGGGGAAAGAGCAGTTCTTC
CASSEGASGGKEQFF
>.|16|TRBV10-3|.|TRBJ1-1
TGTGCCATCAGTGAGTGGGGGGGCGAAGGGAACACTGAAGCTTTCTTT
CAISEWGGEGNTEAFF
>once|16|TRBV27|TRBD2|TRBJ2-7
TGTGCCAGCAGAGCATCAGCGGGGCTCGGAGGCTACGAGCAGTACTTC
CASRASAGLGGYEQYF
>.|15|TRBV11-3|TRBD1|TRBJ2-1
TGTGCCAGCAGCTCCGGGACAGGGGTGATCAATGAGCAGTTCTTC
CASSSGTGVINEQFF